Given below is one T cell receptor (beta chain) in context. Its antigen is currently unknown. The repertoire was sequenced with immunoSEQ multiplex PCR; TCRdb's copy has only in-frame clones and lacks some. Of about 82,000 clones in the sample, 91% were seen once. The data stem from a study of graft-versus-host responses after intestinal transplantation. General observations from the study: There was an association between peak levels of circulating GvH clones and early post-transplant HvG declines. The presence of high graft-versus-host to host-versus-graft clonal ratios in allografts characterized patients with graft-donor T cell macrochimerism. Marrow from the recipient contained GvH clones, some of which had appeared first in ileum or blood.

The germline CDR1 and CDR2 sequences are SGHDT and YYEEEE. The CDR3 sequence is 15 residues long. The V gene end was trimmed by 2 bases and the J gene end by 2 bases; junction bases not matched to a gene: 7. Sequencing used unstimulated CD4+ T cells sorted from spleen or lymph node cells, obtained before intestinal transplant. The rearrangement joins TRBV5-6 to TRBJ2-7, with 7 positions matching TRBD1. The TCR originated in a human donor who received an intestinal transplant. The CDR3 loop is CASSLYTGDPYEQYF. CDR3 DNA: TGTGCCAGCAGCTTATATACAGGGGACCCCTACGAGCAGTACTTC.